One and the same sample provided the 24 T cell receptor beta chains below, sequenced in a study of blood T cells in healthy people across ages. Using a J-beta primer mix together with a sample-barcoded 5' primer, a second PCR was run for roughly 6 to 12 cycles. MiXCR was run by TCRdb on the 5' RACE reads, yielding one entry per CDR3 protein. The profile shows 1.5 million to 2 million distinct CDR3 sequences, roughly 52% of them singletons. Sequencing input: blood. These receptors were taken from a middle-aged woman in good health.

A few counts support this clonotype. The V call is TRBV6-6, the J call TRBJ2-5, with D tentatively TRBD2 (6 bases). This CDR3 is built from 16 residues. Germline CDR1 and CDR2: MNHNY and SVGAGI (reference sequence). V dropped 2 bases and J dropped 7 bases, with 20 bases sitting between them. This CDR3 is CASSYLAGPPKMTQYF. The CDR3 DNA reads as TGTGCCAGCAGTTACCTGGCGGGGCCTCCAAAGATGACCCAGTACTTC.

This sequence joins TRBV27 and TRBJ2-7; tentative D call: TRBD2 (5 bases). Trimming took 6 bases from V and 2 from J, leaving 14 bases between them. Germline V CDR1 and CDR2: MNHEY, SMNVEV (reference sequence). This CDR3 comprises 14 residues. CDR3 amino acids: CASSPGVTPYEQYF. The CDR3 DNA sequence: TGTGCCAGCAGCCCCGGGGTGACACCCTACGAGCAGTACTTC.

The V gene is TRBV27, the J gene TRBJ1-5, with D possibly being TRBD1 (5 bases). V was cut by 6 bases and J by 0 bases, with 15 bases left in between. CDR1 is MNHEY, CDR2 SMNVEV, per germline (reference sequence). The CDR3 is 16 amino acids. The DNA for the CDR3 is TGTGCCAGCAGCTTTACAGGCCGCGTTAGCAATCAGCCCCAGCATTTT. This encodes CASSFTGRVSNQPQHF.

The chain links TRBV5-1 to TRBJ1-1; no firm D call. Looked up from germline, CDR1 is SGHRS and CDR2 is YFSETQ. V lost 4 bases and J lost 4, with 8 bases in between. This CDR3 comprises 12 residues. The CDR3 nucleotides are TGCGCCAGCAGCCGAGGCGCCACTGAAGCTTTCTTT. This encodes CASSRGATEAFF.

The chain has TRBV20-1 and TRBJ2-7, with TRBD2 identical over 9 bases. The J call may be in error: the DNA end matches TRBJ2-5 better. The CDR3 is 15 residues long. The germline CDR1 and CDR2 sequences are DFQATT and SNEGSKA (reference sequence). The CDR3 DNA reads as TGCAGTGCCCACCTCCGCGGGGGGGGTCTCGAGACCCAGTACTTC. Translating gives CSAHLRGGGLETQYF.

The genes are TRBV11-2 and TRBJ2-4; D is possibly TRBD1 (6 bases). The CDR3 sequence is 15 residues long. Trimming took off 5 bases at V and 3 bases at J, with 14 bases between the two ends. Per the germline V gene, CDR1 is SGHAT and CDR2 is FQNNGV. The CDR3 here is CASSPLRDNKNIQYF. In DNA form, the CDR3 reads TGTGCCAGCAGCCCCCTCAGGGACAACAAAAACATTCAGTACTTC. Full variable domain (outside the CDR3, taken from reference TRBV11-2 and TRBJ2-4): EAGVAQSPRYKIIEKRQSVAFWCNPISGHATLYWYQQILGQGPKLLIQFQNNGVVDDSQLPKDRFSAERLKGVDSTLKIQPAKLEDSAVYLCASSPLRDNKNIQYFGAGTRLSVL.

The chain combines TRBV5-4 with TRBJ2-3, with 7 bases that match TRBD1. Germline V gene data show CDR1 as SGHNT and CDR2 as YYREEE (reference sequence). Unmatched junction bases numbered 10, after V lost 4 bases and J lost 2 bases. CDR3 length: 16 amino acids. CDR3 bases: TGTGCCAGCAGCCCCAGAAGGGGACAGCACACAGATACGCAGTATTTT. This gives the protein CASSPRRGQHTDTQYF. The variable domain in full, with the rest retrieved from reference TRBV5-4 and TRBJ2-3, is ETGVTQSPTHLIKTRGQQVTLRCSSQSGHNTVSWYQQALGQGPQFIFQYYREEENGRGNFPPRFSGLQFPNYSSELNVNALELDDSALYLCASSPRRGQHTDTQYFGPGTRLTVL.

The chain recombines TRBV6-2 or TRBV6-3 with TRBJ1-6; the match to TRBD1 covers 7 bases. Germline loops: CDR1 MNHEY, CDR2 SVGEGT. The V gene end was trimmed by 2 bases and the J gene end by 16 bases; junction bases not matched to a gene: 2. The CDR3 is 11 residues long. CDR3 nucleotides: TGTGCCAGCAGTTACCCGGACAGGCTCCACTTT. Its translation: CASSYPDRLHF.

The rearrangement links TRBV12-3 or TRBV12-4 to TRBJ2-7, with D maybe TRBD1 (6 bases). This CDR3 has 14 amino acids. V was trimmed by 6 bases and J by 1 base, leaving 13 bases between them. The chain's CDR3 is CASRGDRMSYEQYF. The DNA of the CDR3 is TGTGCCAGCAGGGGAGACAGGATGTCCTACGAGCAGTACTTC.

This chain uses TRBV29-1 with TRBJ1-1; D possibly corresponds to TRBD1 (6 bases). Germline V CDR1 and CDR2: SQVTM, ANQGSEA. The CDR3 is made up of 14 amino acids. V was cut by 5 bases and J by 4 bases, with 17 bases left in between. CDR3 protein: CSVLQGRSSTEAFF. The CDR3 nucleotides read TGCAGCGTTCTCCAGGGGCGATCAAGCACTGAAGCTTTCTTT.

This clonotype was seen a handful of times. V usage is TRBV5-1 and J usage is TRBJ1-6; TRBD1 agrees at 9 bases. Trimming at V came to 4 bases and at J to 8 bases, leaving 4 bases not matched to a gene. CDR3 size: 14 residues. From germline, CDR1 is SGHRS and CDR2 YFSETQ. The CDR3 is CASSPWTGDSPLHF. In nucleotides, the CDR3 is TGCGCCAGCAGCCCGTGGACAGGGGATTCACCCCTCCACTTT.

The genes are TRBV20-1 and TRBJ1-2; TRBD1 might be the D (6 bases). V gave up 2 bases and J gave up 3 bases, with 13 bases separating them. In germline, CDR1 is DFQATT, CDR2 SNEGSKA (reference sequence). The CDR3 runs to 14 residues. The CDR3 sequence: CSARRGKGHYGYTF. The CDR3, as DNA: TGCAGTGCTAGAAGGGGGAAGGGCCACTATGGCTACACCTTC.

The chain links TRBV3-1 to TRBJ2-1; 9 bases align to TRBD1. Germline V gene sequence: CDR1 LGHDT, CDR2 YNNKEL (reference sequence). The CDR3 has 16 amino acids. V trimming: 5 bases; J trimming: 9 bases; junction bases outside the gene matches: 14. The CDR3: CASSKNRGLGTGEQFF. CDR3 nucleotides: TGTGCCAGCAGCAAGAACAGGGGGCTCGGCACAGGTGAGCAGTTCTTC.

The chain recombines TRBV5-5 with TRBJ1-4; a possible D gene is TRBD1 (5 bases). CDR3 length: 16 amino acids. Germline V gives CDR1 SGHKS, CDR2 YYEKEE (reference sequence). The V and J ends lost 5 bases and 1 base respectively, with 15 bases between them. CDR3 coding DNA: TGTGCCAGCAGGAGGGGAGAGACCATAACTAATGAAAAACTGTTTTTT. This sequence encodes CASRRGETITNEKLFF. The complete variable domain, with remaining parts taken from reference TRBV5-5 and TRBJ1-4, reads DAGVTQSPTHLIKTRGQQVTLRCSPISGHKSVSWYQQVLGQGPQFIFQYYEKEERGRGNFPDRFSARQFPNYSSELNVNALLLGDSALYLCASRRGETITNEKLFFGSGTQLSVL.

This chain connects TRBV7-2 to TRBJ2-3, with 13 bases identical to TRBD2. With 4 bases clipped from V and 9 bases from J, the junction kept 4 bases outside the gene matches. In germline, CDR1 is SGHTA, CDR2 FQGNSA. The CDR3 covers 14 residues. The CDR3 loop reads CASSSTSGGTTQYF. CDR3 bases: TGTGCCAGCAGCTCGACTAGCGGGGGGACCACGCAGTATTTT.

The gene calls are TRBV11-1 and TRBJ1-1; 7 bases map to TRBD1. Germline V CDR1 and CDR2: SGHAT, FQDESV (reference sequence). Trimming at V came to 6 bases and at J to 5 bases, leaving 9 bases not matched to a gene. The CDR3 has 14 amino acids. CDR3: CASRRTGVGTEAFF. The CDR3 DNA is TGTGCCAGCAGACGTACAGGGGTAGGGACTGAAGCTTTCTTT.

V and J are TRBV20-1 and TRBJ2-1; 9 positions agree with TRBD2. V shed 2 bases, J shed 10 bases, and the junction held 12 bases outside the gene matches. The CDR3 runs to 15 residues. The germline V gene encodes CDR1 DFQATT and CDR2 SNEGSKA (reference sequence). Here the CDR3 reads CSARTLAGVLGEQFF. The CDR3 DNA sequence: TGCAGTGCTAGAACTTTAGCGGGGGTACTCGGGGAGCAGTTCTTC.

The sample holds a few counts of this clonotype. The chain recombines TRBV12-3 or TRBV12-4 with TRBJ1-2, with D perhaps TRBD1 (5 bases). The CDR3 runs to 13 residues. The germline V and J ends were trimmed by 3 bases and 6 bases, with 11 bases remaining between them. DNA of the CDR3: TGTGCCAGCAGTTTGTGGGGGGTAAATGGCTACACCTTC. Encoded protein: CASSLWGVNGYTF.

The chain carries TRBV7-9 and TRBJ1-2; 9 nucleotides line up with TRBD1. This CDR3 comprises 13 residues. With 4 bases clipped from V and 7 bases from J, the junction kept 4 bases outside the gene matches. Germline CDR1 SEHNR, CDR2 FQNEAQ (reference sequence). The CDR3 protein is CASSSDRGCGYTF. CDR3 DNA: TGTGCCAGCAGCTCCGACAGGGGGTGTGGCTACACCTTC.

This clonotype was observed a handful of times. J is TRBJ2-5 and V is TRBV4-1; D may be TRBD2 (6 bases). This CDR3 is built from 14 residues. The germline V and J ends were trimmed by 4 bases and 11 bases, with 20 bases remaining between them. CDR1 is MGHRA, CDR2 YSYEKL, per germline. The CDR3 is CASSRGTAVIEQYF. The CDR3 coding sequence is TGCGCCAGCAGCCGCGGGACGGCAGTAATTGAGCAGTACTTC.

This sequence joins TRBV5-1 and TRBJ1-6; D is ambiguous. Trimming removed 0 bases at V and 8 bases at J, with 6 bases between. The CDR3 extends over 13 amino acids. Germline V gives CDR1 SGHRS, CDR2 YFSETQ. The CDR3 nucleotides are TGCGCCAGCAGCTTGGACGGCTATTCACCCCTCCACTTT. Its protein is CASSLDGYSPLHF.

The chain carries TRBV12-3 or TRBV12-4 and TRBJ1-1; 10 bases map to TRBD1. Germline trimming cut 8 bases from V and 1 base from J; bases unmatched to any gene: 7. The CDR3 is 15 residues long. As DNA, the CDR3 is TGTGCCAGCGGCCCGGGACAGGGGAGGAACACTGAAGCTTTCTTT. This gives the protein CASGPGQGRNTEAFF.

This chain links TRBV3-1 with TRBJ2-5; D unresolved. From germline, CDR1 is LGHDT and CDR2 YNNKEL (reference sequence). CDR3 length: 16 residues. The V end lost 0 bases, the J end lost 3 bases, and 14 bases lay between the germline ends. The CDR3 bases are TGTGCCAGCAGCCAAGATCGCCGATTTGGGAAAGAGACCCAGTACTTC. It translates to CASSQDRRFGKETQYF.

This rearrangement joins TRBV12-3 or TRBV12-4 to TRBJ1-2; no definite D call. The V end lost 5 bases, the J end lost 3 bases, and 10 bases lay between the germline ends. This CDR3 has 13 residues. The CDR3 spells CASSRRIHYGYTF. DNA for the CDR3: TGTGCCAGCAGTCGACGGATCCACTATGGCTACACCTTC.